The rows below give T cell receptor beta chains drawn from one sample of a study of cytomegalovirus exposure and HLA in healthy donors. Some clones are missing from TCRdb's copy, which holds only in-frame ones; the method was immunoSEQ multiplex PCR. This table has about 160,000 clones, roughly 72% appearing once. The sequenced material came from PBMCs. Source of these receptors: a middle-aged man in good health and CMV-seropositive. The CDR3 runs from the conserved cysteine through the conserved F or W. Each record gives: CDR3 length, V gene, J gene, D gene, clone size, CDR3 protein, CDR3 DNA. The D gene is left open where the match is weak. Rows give clone size only sometimes, using once, few, many, or a class for an expanded clone.

11	TRBV6-1	TRBJ2-5	.	.	CAKTEWETQYF	TGTGCCAAGACTGAGTGGGAGACCCAGTACTTC
15	TRBV5-6	TRBJ2-5	TRBD2	.	CASSLTPGGLETQYF	TGTGCCAGCAGTCTGACCCCGGGGGGATTGGAGACCCAGTACTTC
15	TRBV5-4	TRBJ2-1	.	.	CASSLPENKRHEQFF	TGTGCCAGCAGCTTGCCGGAGAACAAGAGGCATGAGCAGTTCTTC
15	TRBV21-1	TRBJ2-3	.	.	CASSKGQGSTDTQYF	TGTGCCAGCAGCAAAGGGCAGGGGAGCACAGATACGCAGTATTTT
16	TRBV11-2	TRBJ2-5	TRBD2	.	CASSLGLAGGVETQYF	TGTGCCAGCAGCTTAGGGTTAGCGGGGGGCGTGGAGACCCAGTACTTC
15	TRBV19	TRBJ2-3	.	.	CASSMGGAKEDTQYF	TGTGCCAGTAGTATGGGCGGGGCGAAGGAGGATACGCAGTATTTT
16	TRBV19	TRBJ2-2	.	.	CASSFPSGVNTGELFF	TGTGCCAGTAGTTTTCCCTCGGGGGTCAACACCGGGGAGCTGTTTTTT
15	TRBV13	TRBJ1-4	TRBD1	.	CASSLEGQGAKKLFF	TGTGCCAGCAGCTTAGAGGGACAGGGGGCGAAAAAACTGTTTTTT
16	TRBV14	TRBJ2-7	TRBD1	.	CASSQSGTVRTYEQYF	TGTGCCAGCAGCCAATCGGGGACAGTGAGAACCTACGAGCAGTACTTC
14	TRBV7-8	TRBJ1-2	.	few	CASSLGDGTLGYTF	TGTGCCAGCAGCTTAGGGGACGGGACTCTTGGCTACACCTTC
12	TRBV2	TRBJ1-1	TRBD1	.	CATSRDRGEAFF	TGTGCCACCTCCCGGGACAGGGGTGAAGCTTTCTTT
18	TRBV12-5	TRBJ1-5	TRBD1	.	CASGLVLPTTGRHQPQHF	TGTGCTAGTGGTTTGGTACTCCCTACGACAGGGAGGCACCAGCCCCAGCATTTT
14	TRBV7-6	TRBJ1-2	TRBD1	few	CASSQGASNYGYTF	TGTGCCAGCAGCCAGGGGGCATCTAACTATGGCTACACCTTC
16	TRBV7-7	TRBJ2-2	TRBD1	.	CASSLTDRVGTGELFF	TGTGCTAGCAGCTTAACCGACAGGGTGGGGACCGGGGAGCTGTTTTTT
18	TRBV23-1	TRBJ2-6	.	.	CASSQRKRRVSGANVLTF	TGCGCCAGCAGTCAGAGGAAGAGGAGGGTCTCTGGGGCCAACGTCCTGACTTTC
14	TRBV13	TRBJ2-2	.	.	CASGRGPGTGELFF	TGTGCCAGCGGCAGGGGCCCGGGAACCGGGGAGCTGTTTTTT
14	TRBV6-5	TRBJ2-7	TRBD1	few	CASSDRWTGDEQYF	TGTGCCAGCAGTGACCGATGGACAGGGGACGAGCAGTACTTC
14	TRBV4-3	TRBJ1-6	TRBD1	few	CASSRDRGNSPLHF	TGCGCCAGCAGCCGCGACAGGGGGAATTCACCCCTCCACTTT
14	TRBV6-4	TRBJ2-5	.	.	CASSDSRKQETQYF	TGTGCCAGCAGTGACTCCCGGAAACAGGAGACCCAGTACTTC
12	TRBV6-5	TRBJ2-1	.	.	CASSSLANEQFF	TGTGCCAGCAGTTCCCTAGCCAATGAGCAGTTCTTC
12	TRBV7-6	TRBJ2-1	.	.	CASSLRVDEQFF	TGTGCCAGCAGCCTCCGGGTAGATGAGCAGTTCTTC
19	TRBV4-2	TRBJ2-3	TRBD2	.	CASSQDVSGGLASTDTQYF	TGTGCCAGCAGCCAAGATGTTAGCGGGGGGCTCGCTAGCACAGATACGCAGTATTTT
15	TRBV9	TRBJ1-1	TRBD1	.	CASSVAPGQDTEAFF	TGTGCCAGCAGCGTAGCCCCGGGACAGGACACTGAAGCTTTCTTT
17	TRBV6-1	TRBJ1-2	TRBD1	.	CASSEALGQGYPYGYTF	TGTGCCAGCAGTGAAGCGCTAGGACAGGGGTACCCCTATGGCTACACCTTC
16	TRBV7-2	TRBJ1-2	TRBD1	.	CASSLGSGQGLGGYTF	TGTGCCAGCAGCTTAGGCTCGGGACAGGGGCTTGGTGGCTACACCTTC
15	TRBV19	TRBJ1-6	.	.	CASSTQKPYNSPLHF	TGTGCCAGTAGCACCCAGAAACCCTATAATTCACCCCTCCACTTT
17	TRBV4-1	TRBJ2-2	TRBD2	.	CASSQALVAGGPGELFF	TGCGCCAGCAGCCAAGCATTGGTAGCGGGGGGCCCCGGGGAGCTGTTTTTT
14	TRBV2	TRBJ2-6	.	.	CASSGTAGANVLTF	TGTGCCAGCAGTGGGACAGCTGGGGCCAACGTCCTGACTTTC
14	TRBV25-1	TRBJ2-7	TRBD1	.	CASRWTGSPYEQYF	TGTGCCAGCAGATGGACAGGGTCCCCCTACGAGCAGTACTTC
14	TRBV5-5	TRBJ1-1	.	few	CASSLRGGRTEAFF	TGTGCCAGCAGCTTAAGGGGAGGGAGGACTGAAGCTTTCTTT
15	TRBV5-1	TRBJ2-2	TRBD1	.	CASSRDRQNTGELFF	TGCGCCAGCAGCAGGGACAGGCAGAACACCGGGGAGCTGTTTTTT
14	TRBV6-5	TRBJ1-2	TRBD1	.	CASRRKQGVWGYTF	TGTGCCAGCCGACGGAAGCAGGGGGTCTGGGGCTACACCTTC
14	TRBV4-3	TRBJ1-3	.	.	CASSQDPRGNTIYF	TGCGCCAGCAGCCAAGATCCTAGGGGAAACACCATATATTTT
13	TRBV7-2	TRBJ1-1	.	.	CASSPMQDTEAFF	TGTGCCAGCAGCCCGATGCAGGACACTGAAGCTTTCTTT
13	TRBV6-4	TRBJ1-1	.	few	CASSLRGRTEAFF	TGTGCCAGCAGCCTCAGAGGGAGGACTGAAGCTTTCTTT
15	TRBV2	TRBJ1-5	TRBD1	few	CASSRDSSWNQPQHF	TGTGCCAGCAGCCGGGACAGTTCATGGAATCAGCCCCAGCATTTT
14	TRBV7-9	TRBJ2-5	TRBD1	few	CASKELGQQETQYF	TGTGCCAGCAAAGAACTGGGACAGCAAGAGACCCAGTACTTC
15	TRBV5-1	TRBJ1-4	.	.	CASSLLSGFNEKLFF	TGCGCCAGCAGCTTGTTGTCGGGGTTTAATGAAAAACTGTTTTTT
14	TRBV6-5	TRBJ1-1	.	.	CASSYGQVNTEAFF	TGTGCCAGCAGTTACGGGCAGGTGAACACTGAAGCTTTCTTT
14	TRBV19	TRBJ1-1	.	once	CASSRTERPGEAFF	TGTGCCAGCTCACGGACAGAGCGTCCTGGTGAAGCTTTCTTT
13	TRBV13	TRBJ1-5	.	few	CASSLAPDQPQHF	TGTGCCAGCAGCTTAGCCCCAGATCAGCCCCAGCATTTT
15	TRBV1	TRBJ1-1	.	.	CTGSQKRGGNTEAFF	TGCACCGGCAGCCAAAAAAGGGGCGGGAACACTGAAGCTTTCTTT
16	TRBV7-6	TRBJ2-2	TRBD2	.	CASSLAAGGSTGELFF	TGTGCCAGCAGCTTAGCAGCGGGGGGGTCCACCGGGGAGCTGTTTTTT
13	TRBV7-9	TRBJ1-2	.	.	CASSFKLGDGYTF	TGTGCCAGCAGCTTTAAGTTGGGCGATGGCTACACCTTC
15	TRBV6-1	TRBJ1-2	TRBD1	.	CASSGRGQGARGYTF	TGTGCCAGCAGTGGCCGTGGACAGGGGGCAAGGGGCTACACCTTC
17	TRBV7-9	TRBJ1-5	TRBD1	.	CASSVSGTGLSNQPQHF	TGTGCCAGCAGCGTGTCCGGGACAGGGTTAAGCAATCAGCCCCAGCATTTT
14	TRBV7-9	TRBJ1-4	.	.	CASRTGGTNEKLFF	TGTGCCAGCAGAACCGGGGGGACTAATGAAAAACTGTTTTTT
16	TRBV6-5	TRBJ2-5	TRBD2	.	CASSYRRRDYGETQYF	TGTGCCAGCAGTTACCGGAGACGGGACTACGGAGAGACCCAGTACTTC
17	TRBV4-2	TRBJ2-7	TRBD2	.	CASSHLVGEGASYEQYF	TGTGCCAGCAGCCACCTCGTCGGGGAGGGAGCTTCTTACGAGCAGTACTTC
12	TRBV30	TRBJ1-2	.	few	CAWSVGGYGYTF	TGTGCCTGGAGTGTCGGGGGGTATGGCTACACCTTC
12	TRBV7-8	TRBJ2-3	.	once	CASSPDRDTQYF	TGTGCCAGCAGCCCCGACAGAGATACGCAGTATTTT
18	TRBV27	TRBJ1-2	.	.	CASSPHPGEGSPPYGYTF	TGTGCCAGCAGTCCCCACCCGGGGGAGGGATCACCCCCCTATGGCTACACCTTC
16	TRBV7-8	TRBJ1-4	TRBD1	.	CASSLEGGQGGEKLFF	TGTGCCAGCAGCTTAGAGGGGGGACAGGGTGGCGAAAAACTGTTTTTT
13	TRBV6-1	TRBJ1-2	.	.	CASSLAANYGYTF	TGTGCCAGCAGCCTCGCAGCTAACTATGGCTACACCTTC
12	TRBV19	TRBJ1-4	.	.	CASRGDQPVQFF	TGTGCCAGTAGGGGCGACCAACCAGTTCAGTTTTTT
13	TRBV6-5	TRBJ1-2	.	few	CASSSTTDYGYTF	TGTGCCAGCAGTTCTACGACAGACTATGGCTACACCTTC
18	TRBV19	TRBJ1-2	.	.	CASSMGNWRKNSNYGYTF	TGTGCCAGTAGTATGGGGAACTGGAGGAAGAACTCTAACTATGGCTACACCTTC